This TCR beta chain comes out of a study of CD8 T cells in ankylosing spondylitis. General observations from the study: As reported, disease-linked clones showed significant enrichment in matched ankylosing spondylitis synovial fluid. A number of the motif variants had already been described in reactive arthritis synovial fluid and blood.

MiXCR, applied by TCRdb to the 5' RACE reads, yields one record per CDR3 protein. The sample lists 100,000 to 150,000 distinct CDR3 sequences; roughly 9% were seen once. This clonotype was seen at least ten times. Its specificity is unknown. The CDR3 contains 14 residues. The germline V gene has CDR1 DFQATT and CDR2 SNEGSKA (reference sequence). The V and J ends lost 5 bases and 4 bases, in that order; junction bases with no gene match: 7. This clonotype was sampled from a male donor with ankylosing spondylitis or in good health (not recorded which). The V call is TRBV20-1, the J call TRBJ2-7; 11 bases are a match to TRBD2. The sequencing input was blood, either unsorted or a sorted T cell fraction (not recorded which). The DNA for the CDR3 is TGCAGTGCTTTCTTACTAGCGGGAGCATACGAGCAGTACTTC. Amino acids: CSAFLLAGAYEQYF.